This T cell receptor beta chain was retrieved from a study of blood T cell repertoires in COVID-19. At the level of the study: The United States, Italy and Spain supplied acute and convalescent COVID-19 samples. Nucleic acid was either cDNA or gDNA, and it came from T cells, B-cell-depleted T cells, or PBMCs.

The junction had 14 bases not matched to a gene; V was cut back by 6 bases and J by 8 bases. Germline V gives CDR1 SEHNR, CDR2 FQNEAQ (reference sequence). The CDR3 is 15 residues long. Authors' data handling: Cell counts per sample came from amplifying reference gene primers. Assay: immunoSEQ multiplex PCR; the TCRdb copy retains only in-frame clones and omits some. That table supplies the V and J calls and clone size; D and trimming were determined from the DNA. The sample shows about 170,000 clones, about 89% of them seen only once. The sequencing input was peripheral blood. This chain uses TRBV7-9 with TRBJ1-2; 8 nucleotides agree with TRBD1. The sequence came from a man in his 70s with acute or convalescent COVID-19. CDR3 protein: CASSPPPAGGDGYTF. CDR3 nucleotides: TGTGCCAGCAGTCCCCCACCGGCAGGGGGCGACGGCTACACCTTC. The full variable domain, completed using reference TRBV7-9 and TRBJ1-2, is DTGVSQNPRHKITKRGQNVTFRCDPISEHNRLYWYRQTLGQGPEFLTYFQNEAQLEKSRLLSDRFSAERPKGSFSTLEIQRTEQGDSAMYLCASSPPPAGGDGYTFGSGTRLTVV.